This T cell receptor (beta chain) was captured in a study of stem cell transplantation in POMP-related autoinflammatory disease. Across the whole study: Hypothesis: faulty thymoproteasomes impair CD8+ T-cell selection, skewing TRB repertoires. Study conclusions and caveats: Fewer unique TRB V-J gene pairings were identified in patients with PRAID. PRAID patients trended toward lower TRB diversity and higher clonality in all analyzed T-cell subsets.

Measured with immunoSEQ multiplex PCR; TCRdb has only the in-frame clones, and not every one. The sample includes about 26,000 clones, roughly 80% of them seen just once. To note about this clone: Antigen specificity is unknown.

The V gene's germline CDR1 is SGHNT and CDR2 YENEEA. The CDR3 consists of 16 residues. V shed 5 bases and J shed 6 bases, with 20 bases lying between them. The clonotype was recovered from a human donor with POMP-related autoinflammation and immune dysregulation (PRAID). This specimen consisted of CD4+ T cells from PBMCs, obtained before stem cell transplantation. The chain uses TRBV11-3 and TRBJ2-1; a possible D gene is TRBD2 (5 bases). The CDR3: CASSQRLSPHVNEQFF. The CDR3 DNA is TGTGCCAGCAGCCAGCGGTTATCCCCCCACGTCAATGAGCAGTTCTTC. The variable domain in full, with the rest retrieved from reference TRBV11-3 and TRBJ2-1, is EAGVVQSPRYKIIEKKQPVAFWCNPISGHNTLYWYLQNLGQGPELLIRYENEEAVDDSQLPKDRFSAERLKGVDSTLKIQPAELGDSAVYLCASSQRLSPHVNEQFFGPGTRLTVL.